This T cell receptor beta chain was retrieved from a study of regulatory T cells in long-lasting Graves disease. The wider study: Graves' cases, newly diagnosed, had used antithyroid drugs under 3 months. Study results and limitations: With persistent disease, TRBV28, TRBJ1-2 and TRBJ2-5 were the favored segments.

As concerns this clonotype: The antigen is unknown.

Library construction for TCR beta used iRepertoire HTBI primers and Arm-PCR of CDR3 regions. Using its own MiXCR run on the multiplex PCR reads, TCRdb lists one record per CDR3 protein. The repertoire holds about 420,000 distinct CDR3 sequences, with about 17% as singletons. As for time point: newly diagnosed GD, antithyroid drugs for less than 3 months. Preparation of the TCR library used RNA extracted from PBMCs. Germline CDR1 is SGHAT and CDR2 is FQNNGV. This CDR3 comprises 14 residues. V shed 4 bases and J shed 8 bases, with 14 bases lying between them. A further study also used this sample, focusing on T cells in Graves' hyperthyroidism and ophthalmopathy. As that study records: HTBI primers were employed in a first-round RT-PCR of the TCR CDR3. Most thyroid-expanded clonotypes above 0.001 were also found in blood.

The sequence was obtained from a woman younger than 35 with Graves disease. This specimen consisted of peripheral blood mononuclear cells (PBMCs), obtained at new diagnosis, from a patient treated with antithyroid drugs. The rearrangement joins TRBV11-2 to TRBJ2-2; unclear D gene. The CDR3 DNA is TGTGCCAGCAGCTCCCCCCCGGGTTCTGGGGAGCTGTTTTTT. Protein product: CASSSPPGSGELFF.